These 7 T cell receptor beta chains were all obtained from the same sample, sequenced in a study of CD8 T cell repertoires and HIV-1 epitope variants (TCRdb year 2020). Their cognate antigens are unknown. Library creation used the immunoSEQ multiplex PCR assay. In its TCRdb copy, this immuneACCESS table keeps in-frame sequences only and misses some clones. Where compared with another copy, unresolved V genes explain less than half of these, and the others have no known cause. A total of fewer than 3,500 clones appear in this sample, approximately 71% of them only once. The top ten clones comprise roughly 43% of the sample. Sequencing input: cultured CD8+ T cells derived from PBMCs. These receptors originate from a male donor with HIV.

The chain joins TRBV4-1 to TRBJ2-7, with D perhaps assigned TRBD1 or TRBD2 (5 bases each). This CDR3 comprises 16 residues. V was pared by 0 bases and J by 5 bases, with 17 bases between. Germline-derived CDR1 and CDR2 are MGHRA and YSYEKL. The CDR3 DNA reads as TGCGCCAGCAGCCAAGAAGGGGCGGGCGAGGTGGACGAGCAGTACTTC. Amino acids: CASSQEGAGEVDEQYF.

The table lists this clone with a few counts. The J gene is TRBJ2-1, the V gene TRBV27; D is uncertain. This CDR3 contains 12 residues. CDR1 MNHEY and CDR2 SMNVEV come from the germline V gene (reference sequence). Trimming stripped 6 bases from V and 9 bases from J, with 12 bases between. The CDR3 DNA is TGTGCCAGCAGCCCTCACCCCGTTGAGCAGTTCTTC. Translation: CASSPHPVEQFF.

The chain carries TRBV7-2 and TRBJ2-1, with TRBD2 identical over 7 bases. There are 17 residues in the CDR3. The trim removed 3 bases at V and 2 bases at J, leaving 10 bases unmatched. Germline CDR1 reads SGHTA; CDR2 reads FQGNSA. This CDR3 reads CASSLRSVGLAYNEQFF. DNA of the CDR3: TGTGCCAGCAGCTTGAGGTCTGTCGGACTAGCCTACAATGAGCAGTTCTTC.

This chain connects TRBV28 to TRBJ2-1, with 8 bases fitting TRBD2. CDR3 length: 14 residues. Germline values: CDR1 MDHEN, CDR2 SYDVKM. J was trimmed by 9 bases and V by 3 bases; bases with no gene match: 7. The CDR3 protein is CASSFRVAGSEQFF. The CDR3 DNA is TGTGCCAGCAGTTTTAGGGTAGCGGGGAGTGAGCAGTTCTTC.

The rearrangement links TRBV28 to TRBJ2-3; 14 nucleotides line up with TRBD2. The V gene end was trimmed by 6 bases and the J gene end by 2 bases; junction bases not matched to a gene: 7. CDR1 is MDHEN, CDR2 SYDVKM, per germline. This CDR3 spans 17 amino acids. CDR3 amino acids: CASSGTGLAGVTDTQYF. CDR3 nucleotides: TGTGCCAGCAGCGGAACGGGACTAGCGGGAGTCACAGATACGCAGTATTTT.

The V gene is TRBV27, the J gene TRBJ2-1; D might be TRBD2 (5 bases). The CDR3 is 15 residues long. Per germline, CDR1 MNHEY and CDR2 SMNVEV (reference sequence). V dropped 6 bases and J dropped 0 bases, with 12 bases sitting between them. CDR3 sequence: CASRSSLSSYNEQFF. CDR3 bases: TGTGCCAGCAGATCTAGCCTCAGCTCCTACAATGAGCAGTTCTTC.

This clone is termed hyperexpanded. The chain recombines TRBV28 with TRBJ1-1; 10 bases map to TRBD1. Germline CDR1 and CDR2: MDHEN and SYDVKM. V trimming: 4 bases; J trimming: 4 bases; junction bases outside the gene matches: 12. The CDR3 runs to 17 residues. As DNA, the CDR3 is TGTGCCAGCAGTTCCCCCGGGACAGGGGTGATTTCCACTGAAGCTTTCTTT. Translation gives CASSSPGTGVISTEAFF.